What follows is one T cell receptor (beta chain) and its context. Sequencing was performed with immunoSEQ multiplex PCR; in TCRdb, only in-frame clones are kept and a portion is missing. Of around 310,000 clones in the sample, 90% were seen once. This sample is drawn from a study of blood T cell repertoires in COVID-19. Turning to the study itself: From the United States, Italy and Spain came samples of acute and convalescent COVID-19. PBMCs, B-cell-depleted T cells, or T cells provided the cDNA or gDNA that made up the material.

Input material: peripheral blood. The source of this sequence is a woman aged 40 to 55 with COVID-19, enrolled during active disease.

CDR3 residues: CASNPGQMNTEAFF. DNA for the CDR3: TGTGCCAGCAACCCTGGACAGATGAACACTGAAGCTTTCTTT. V and J are TRBV7-2 and TRBJ1-1; a possible D gene is TRBD1 (6 bases). V lost 7 bases, J lost 0 bases, and 12 bases lay in between. The CDR3 consists of 14 residues. The germline V gene encodes CDR1 SGHTA and CDR2 FQGNSA.